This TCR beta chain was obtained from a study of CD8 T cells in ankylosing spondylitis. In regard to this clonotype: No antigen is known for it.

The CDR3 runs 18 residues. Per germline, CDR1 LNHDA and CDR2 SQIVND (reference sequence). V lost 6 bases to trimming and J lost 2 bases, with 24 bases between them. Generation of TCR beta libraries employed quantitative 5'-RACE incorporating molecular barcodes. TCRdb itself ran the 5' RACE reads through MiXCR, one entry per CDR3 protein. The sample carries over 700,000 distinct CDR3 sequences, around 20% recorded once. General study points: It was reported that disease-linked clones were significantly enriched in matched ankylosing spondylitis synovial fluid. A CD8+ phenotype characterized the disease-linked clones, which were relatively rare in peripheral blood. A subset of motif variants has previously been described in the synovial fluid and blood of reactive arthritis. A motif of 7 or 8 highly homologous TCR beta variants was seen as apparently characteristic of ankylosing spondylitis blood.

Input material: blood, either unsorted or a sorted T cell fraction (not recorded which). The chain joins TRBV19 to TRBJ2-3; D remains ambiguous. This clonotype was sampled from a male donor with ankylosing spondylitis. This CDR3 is CASSPSRAANLYTDTQYF. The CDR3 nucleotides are TGTGCCAGTAGCCCGAGCCGGGCAGCAAACCTTTACACAGATACGCAGTATTTT.